A selection of T cell receptor beta chains follows, all from one sample in a study of blood T cell repertoires in COVID-19. Some clones are missing from TCRdb's copy, which holds only in-frame ones; the method was immunoSEQ multiplex PCR. This table has about 34,000 clones, around 80% appearing once. Sequencing was performed on peripheral blood. These receptors all stem from a man older than 75 with active or convalescent COVID-19. CDR3s leave out the opening cysteine and the closing phenylalanine or tryptophan. Expanded clones are given a class, and other clones once, few, many or no size at all.

TRBJ2-1	NA	TRBV3-1/TRBV3-2	ASSQFLANEQF
TRBJ1-2	NA	TRBV19	ATRVTVSPRYGYT
TRBJ1-5	NA	TRBV6-5	ASSRQGYSNQPQH
TRBJ2-7	few	TRBV5-4	ASSSGLAAGYEQY
TRBJ2-6	NA	TRBV6-6	ASSRGYGANVLT
TRBJ2-5	NA	TRBV5-1	ASSLEGALQETQY
TRBJ1-2	NA	TRBV19	ASSMMQTLYGYT
TRBJ1-2	NA	TRBV19	ACGGGEGYT
TRBJ2-1	NA	TRBV7-9	ASSISGNEQF
TRBJ2-2	NA	TRBV6-5	ASSYSRIPAGELF
TRBJ2-3	NA	TRBV3-1/TRBV3-2	ASSLRDGRASDTQY
TRBJ2-7	few	TRBV5-1	ASSRGTESYEQY
TRBJ2-3	NA	TRBV27	ASSLQLAGADTQY
TRBJ1-1	NA	TRBV5-1	ASSEGMNTEAF
TRBJ2-5	NA	TRBV7-8	ASSISTGTVEETQY
TRBJ1-6	NA	TRBV15	ATSRTGQGDSPLH
TRBJ2-1	once	TRBV10-2	ASSGRLAGGPEQF
TRBJ2-4	NA	TRBV14	ASSEGN
TRBJ1-5	NA	TRBV29-1	SVTGQNNQPQH
TRBJ2-5	NA	TRBV28	ASSLFLTGGALEETQY
TRBJ2-7	NA	TRBV30	AWSRLALGEQY
TRBJ2-7	NA	TRBV7-2	ASSLSTGKGYEQY
TRBJ1-5	NA	TRBV11-3	ASSLGGRGRNQPQH
TRBJ2-3	NA	TRBV27	ASRVLLAGDTQY
TRBJ2-7	NA	TRBV10-3	AISESSSYEQY
TRBJ2-7	NA	TRBV21-1	ASSKEGRRQKIYEQY
TRBJ2-7	once	TRBV28	ASSPPGTGRYEQY
TRBJ2-7	few	TRBV5-4	ASSLSGAYEQY
TRBJ2-2	NA	TRBV10-3	AISKTSGPDTGELF
TRBJ2-7	NA	TRBV11-3	ASSPINSGSPEQY
TRBJ2-3	NA	TRBV27	ASSSTGGAGTDTQY
TRBJ2-7	NA	TRBV20-1	SASNPGLAVSYEQY
TRBJ2-3	NA	TRBV12-3/TRBV12-4	ASRRDIDTQY
TRBJ2-7	once	TRBV11-3	ASSLAAGGAYEQY
TRBJ2-4	NA	TRBV7-2	ASSPQRGAENIQY
TRBJ2-1	NA	TRBV21-1	ASSKVVLRSSYNEQF
TRBJ2-1	NA	TRBV24-1	ATSEIAGELF
TRBJ2-7	NA	TRBV30	AWSVRRRVFSYEQY
TRBJ2-3	NA	TRBV6-2/TRBV6-3	ASSYTGTALYTQY
TRBJ2-7	NA	TRBV5-6	ASSLAGGRTPYEQY
TRBJ2-6	NA	TRBV27	ASSYSGGSGANVLT
TRBJ1-1	NA	TRBV19	ASSRNPGQGKTEAF
TRBJ2-1	NA	TRBV18	ASSPRELAGVYNEQF
TRBJ2-7	NA	TRBV7-9	ASSLESGLAGGRYEQY
TRBJ2-3	few	TRBV9	ASSVGDSARTDTQY
TRBJ2-5	NA	TRBV7-2	ASSIWTGLEETQY